These T cell receptor beta chains were read from a single sample in a study of CD8 T cells in Susac syndrome. One entry per CDR3 protein, called by TCRdb with MiXCR from the immunoSEQ multiplex PCR reads. The data hold under 200,000 distinct CDR3 sequences, with roughly 90% observed a single time. Sequenced input: CD4+ T cells from PBMCs. All receptors derive from a human donor with Susac syndrome. Both conserved end residues are part of each CDR3. D genes are given only for firm matches. Only part of the rows carry a size: once, few, many, or a class if the clone is expanded.

v_gene	d_gene	j_gene	abundance	CDR3aa	CDR3nt
TRBV28	-	TRBJ1-1	-	CASSFGGQRMNTEAFF	TGTGCCAGCAGTTTTGGAGGACAGCGAATGAACACTGAAGCTTTCTTT
TRBV30	TRBD1	TRBJ1-2	-	CAWSVRDRGGYTF	TGTGCCTGGAGTGTGCGGGACAGGGGTGGCTACACCTTC
TRBV9	-	TRBJ1-1	-	CASSVGNPGTEAFF	TGTGCCAGCAGCGTAGGAAACCCAGGGACTGAAGCTTTCTTT
TRBV11-2	-	TRBJ1-2	-	CASSLAQVSNGYTF	TGTGCCAGCAGTTTAGCTCAGGTATCGAACGGCTACACCTTC
TRBV6-5	-	TRBJ1-4	once	CASSYSRGSEKLFF	TGTGCCAGCAGTTATTCCCGGGGCAGCGAAAAACTGTTTTTT
TRBV7-3	-	TRBJ2-4	-	CASRVSGLAKNIQYF	TGTGCCAGCAGGGTTAGCGGACTAGCCAAAAACATTCAGTACTTC
TRBV12-3/TRBV12-4	-	TRBJ2-2	-	CASSFSLGAAGELFF	TGTGCCAGCAGCTTCTCCCTCGGGGCCGCCGGGGAGCTGTTTTTT
TRBV11-2	-	TRBJ1-4	-	CASSFTRDEKLFF	TGTGCCAGCAGCTTTACCAGGGATGAAAAACTGTTTTTT
TRBV6-4	-	TRBJ1-6	-	CASSLGNSDSPLHF	TGTGCCAGCAGTTTAGGGAATTCTGATTCACCCCTCCACTTT
TRBV6-5	-	TRBJ1-5	-	CASSTGWDINQPQHF	TGTGCCAGCAGCACCGGGTGGGACATTAATCAGCCCCAGCATTTT
TRBV18	-	TRBJ1-2	once	CASSPPWGSYGYTF	TGTGCCAGCTCACCACCCTGGGGCTCCTATGGCTACACCTTC
TRBV30	-	TRBJ2-2	-	CAWSRGGTTGELFF	TGTGCCTGGAGTAGGGGGGGGACCACCGGGGAGCTGTTTTTT
TRBV20-1	TRBD2	TRBJ2-1	-	CSAPLAGAPYNEQFF	TGCAGTGCGCCTCTAGCGGGGGCTCCATACAATGAGCAGTTCTTC
TRBV20-1	TRBD1	TRBJ1-2	-	CSAGTGGVYGYTF	TGCAGTGCTGGAACAGGGGGAGTCTATGGCTACACCTTC
TRBV29-1	-	TRBJ1-1	-	CSARQPQNTEAFF	TGCAGCGCTAGACAGCCCCAGAACACTGAAGCTTTCTTT
TRBV20-1	-	TRBJ1-2	-	CSARDHGGVLSGYTF	TGCAGTGCTAGAGATCACGGGGGAGTTCTAAGTGGCTACACCTTC
TRBV2	TRBD2	TRBJ2-5	-	CASSVDGEGETQYF	TGTGCCAGCAGTGTAGACGGGGAGGGGGAGACCCAGTACTTC
TRBV12-3/TRBV12-4	-	TRBJ2-7	once	CASRPREAVGEQYF	TGTGCCAGCAGACCCAGGGAGGCGGTGGGAGAGCAGTACTTC